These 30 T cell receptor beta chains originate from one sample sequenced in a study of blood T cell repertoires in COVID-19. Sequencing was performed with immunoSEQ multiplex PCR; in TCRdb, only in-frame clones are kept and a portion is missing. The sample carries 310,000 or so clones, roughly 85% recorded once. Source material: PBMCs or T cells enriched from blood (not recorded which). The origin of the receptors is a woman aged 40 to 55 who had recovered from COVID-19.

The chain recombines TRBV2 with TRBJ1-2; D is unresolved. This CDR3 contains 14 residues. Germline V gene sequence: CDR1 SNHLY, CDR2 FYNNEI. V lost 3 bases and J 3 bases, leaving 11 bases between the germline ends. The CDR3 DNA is TGTGCCAGCAGTGAGAAGGGAGCGGACTATGGCTACACCTTC. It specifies CASSEKGADYGYTF.

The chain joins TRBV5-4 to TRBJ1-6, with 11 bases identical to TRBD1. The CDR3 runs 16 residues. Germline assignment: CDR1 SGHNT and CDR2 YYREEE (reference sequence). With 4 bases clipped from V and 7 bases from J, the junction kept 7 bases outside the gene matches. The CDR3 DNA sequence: TGTGCCAGCAGCCCGTGGGACAGGGGGAGAAATTCACCCCTCCACTTT. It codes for CASSPWDRGRNSPLHF. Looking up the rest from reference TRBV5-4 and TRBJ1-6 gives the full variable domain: ETGVTQSPTHLIKTRGQQVTLRCSSQSGHNTVSWYQQALGQGPQFIFQYYREEENGRGNFPPRFSGLQFPNYSSELNVNALELDDSALYLCASSPWDRGRNSPLHFGNGTRLTVT.

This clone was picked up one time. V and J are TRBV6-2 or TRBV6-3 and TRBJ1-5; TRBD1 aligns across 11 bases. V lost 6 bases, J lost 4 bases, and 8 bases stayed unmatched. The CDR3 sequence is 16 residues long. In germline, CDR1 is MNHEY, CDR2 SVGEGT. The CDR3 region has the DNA TGTGCCAGCAGCCTATTAGGGACAGGGGGAAATCAGCCCCAGCATTTT. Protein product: CASSLLGTGGNQPQHF.

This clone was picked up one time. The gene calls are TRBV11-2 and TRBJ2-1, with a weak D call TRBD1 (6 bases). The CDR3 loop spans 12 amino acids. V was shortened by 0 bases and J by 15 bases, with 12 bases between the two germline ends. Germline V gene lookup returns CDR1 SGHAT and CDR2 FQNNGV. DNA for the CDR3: TGTGCCAGCAGCTTAGACAGGGGAATTGCGTTCTTC. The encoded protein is CASSLDRGIAFF.

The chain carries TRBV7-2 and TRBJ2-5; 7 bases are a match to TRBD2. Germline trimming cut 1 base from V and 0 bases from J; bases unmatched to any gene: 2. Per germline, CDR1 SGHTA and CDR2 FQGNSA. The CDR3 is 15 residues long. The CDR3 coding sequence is TGTGCCAGCAGCTTAGGGGGGGGAAACCAAGAGACCCAGTACTTC. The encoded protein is CASSLGGGNQETQYF.

CDR3 in amino acids: CASSQQGTVETQYF. CDR3 sequence (DNA): TGTGCCAGCTCGCAACAGGGAACGGTGGAGACCCAGTACTTC. The rearrangement joins TRBV18 to TRBJ2-5; a possible D gene is TRBD1 (6 bases). Trimming left V 6 bases short and J 5 bases short, with 16 bases between. The germline gives CDR1 KGHSH, CDR2 LQKENI. The CDR3 covers 14 residues.

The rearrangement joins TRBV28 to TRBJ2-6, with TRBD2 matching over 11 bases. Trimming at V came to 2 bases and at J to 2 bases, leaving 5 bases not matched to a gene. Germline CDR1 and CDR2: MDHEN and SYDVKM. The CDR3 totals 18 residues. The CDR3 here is CASSLHLAGGPGANVLTF. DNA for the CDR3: TGTGCCAGCAGTTTACACCTAGCGGGAGGACCTGGGGCCAACGTCCTGACTTTC.

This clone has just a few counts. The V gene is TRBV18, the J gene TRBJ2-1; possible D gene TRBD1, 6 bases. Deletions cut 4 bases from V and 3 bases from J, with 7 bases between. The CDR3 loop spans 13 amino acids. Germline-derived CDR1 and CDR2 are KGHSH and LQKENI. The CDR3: CASSQDSYNEQFF. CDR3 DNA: TGTGCCAGCTCACAGGACAGCTACAATGAGCAGTTCTTC.

This CDR3 reads CASSSQRNKETQYF. CDR3 DNA sequence: TGTGCCAGCAGTTCCCAGCGGAATAAAGAGACCCAGTACTTC. The rearrangement joins TRBV6-5 to TRBJ2-5, with D possibly matching TRBD2 (5 bases). Germline CDR1 and CDR2: MNHEY and SVGAGI. CDR3 size: 14 residues. Trimming pared 4 bases from V and 3 bases from J, leaving 12 bases between.

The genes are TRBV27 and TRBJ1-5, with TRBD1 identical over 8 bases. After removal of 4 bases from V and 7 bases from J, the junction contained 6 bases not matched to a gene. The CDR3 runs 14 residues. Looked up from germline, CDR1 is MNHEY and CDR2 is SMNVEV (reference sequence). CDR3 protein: CASSWQGAGQPQHF. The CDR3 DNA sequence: TGTGCCAGCAGTTGGCAGGGGGCTGGACAGCCCCAGCATTTT.

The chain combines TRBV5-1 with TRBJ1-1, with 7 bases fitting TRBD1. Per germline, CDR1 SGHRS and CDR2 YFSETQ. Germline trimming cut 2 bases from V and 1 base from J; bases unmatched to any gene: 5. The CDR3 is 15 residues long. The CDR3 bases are TGCGCCAGCAGCTTCACGACAGGGTCGAACACTGAAGCTTTCTTT. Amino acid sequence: CASSFTTGSNTEAFF. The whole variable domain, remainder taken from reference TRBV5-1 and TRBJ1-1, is KAGVTQTPRYLIKTRGQQVTLSCSPISGHRSVSWYQQTPGQGLQFLFEYFSETQRNKGNFPGRFSGRQFSNSRSEMNVSTLELGDSALYLCASSFTTGSNTEAFFGQGTRLTVV.

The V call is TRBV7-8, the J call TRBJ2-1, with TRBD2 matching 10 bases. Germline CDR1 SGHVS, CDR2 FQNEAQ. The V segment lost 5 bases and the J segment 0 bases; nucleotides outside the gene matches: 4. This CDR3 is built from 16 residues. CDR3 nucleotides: TGTGCCAGCAGCCCCCGGACTAGCGGCTCCTACAATGAGCAGTTCTTC. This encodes CASSPRTSGSYNEQFF.

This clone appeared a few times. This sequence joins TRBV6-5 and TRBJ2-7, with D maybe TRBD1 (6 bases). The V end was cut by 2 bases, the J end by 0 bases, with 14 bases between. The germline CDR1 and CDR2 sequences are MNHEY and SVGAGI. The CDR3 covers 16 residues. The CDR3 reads CASSYGGGPSSYEQYF. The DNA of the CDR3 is TGTGCCAGCAGTTACGGGGGCGGACCAAGCTCCTACGAGCAGTACTTC.

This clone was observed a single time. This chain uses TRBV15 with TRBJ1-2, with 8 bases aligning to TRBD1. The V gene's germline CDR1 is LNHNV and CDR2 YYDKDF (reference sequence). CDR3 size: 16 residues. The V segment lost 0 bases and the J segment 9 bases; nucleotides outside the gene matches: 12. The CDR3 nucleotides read TGTGCCACCAGCAGAGATCTGGCAGGGGGCGTTGAGAGCTACACCTTC. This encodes CATSRDLAGGVESYTF.

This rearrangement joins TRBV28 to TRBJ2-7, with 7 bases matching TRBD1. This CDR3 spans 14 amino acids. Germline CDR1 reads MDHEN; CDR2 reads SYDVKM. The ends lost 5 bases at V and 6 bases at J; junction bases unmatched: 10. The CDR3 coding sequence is TGTGCCAGCAGTACCGACCAGGGGGATCGCGAGCAGTACTTC. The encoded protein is CASSTDQGDREQYF.

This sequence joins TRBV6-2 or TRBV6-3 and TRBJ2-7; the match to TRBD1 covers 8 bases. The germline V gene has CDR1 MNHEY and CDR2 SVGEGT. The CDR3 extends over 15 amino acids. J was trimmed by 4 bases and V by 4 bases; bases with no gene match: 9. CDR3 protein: CASSFRQGRDYEQYF. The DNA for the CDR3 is TGTGCCAGCAGTTTTCGACAGGGGAGAGATTACGAGCAGTACTTC.

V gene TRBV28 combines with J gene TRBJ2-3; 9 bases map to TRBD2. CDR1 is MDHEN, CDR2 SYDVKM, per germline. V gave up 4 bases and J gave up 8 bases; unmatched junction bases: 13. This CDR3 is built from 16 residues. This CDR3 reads CASSSFGGRGGSTQYF. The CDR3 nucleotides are TGTGCCAGCAGTTCTTTTGGCGGGCGGGGGGGTAGTACGCAGTATTTT.

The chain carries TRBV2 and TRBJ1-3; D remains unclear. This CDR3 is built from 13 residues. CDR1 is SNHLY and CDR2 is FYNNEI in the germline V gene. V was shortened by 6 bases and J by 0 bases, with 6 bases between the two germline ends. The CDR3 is CASSLFSGNTIYF. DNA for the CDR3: TGTGCCAGCAGCCTGTTCTCTGGAAACACCATATATTTT.

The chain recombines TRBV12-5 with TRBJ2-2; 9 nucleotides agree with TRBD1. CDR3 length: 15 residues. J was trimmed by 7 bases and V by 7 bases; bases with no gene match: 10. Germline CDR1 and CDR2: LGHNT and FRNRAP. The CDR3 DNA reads TGTGCTAGTGCCACGGACAGGGGCCCCATCGGGGAGCTGTTTTTT. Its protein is CASATDRGPIGELFF.

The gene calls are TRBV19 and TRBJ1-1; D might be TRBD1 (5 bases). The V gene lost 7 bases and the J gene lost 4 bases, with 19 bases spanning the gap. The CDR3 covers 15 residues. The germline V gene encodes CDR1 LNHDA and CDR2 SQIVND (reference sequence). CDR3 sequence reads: CASTFGKGPVTEAFF. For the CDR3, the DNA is TGTGCCAGTACCTTCGGTAAGGGGCCGGTCACTGAAGCTTTCTTT.

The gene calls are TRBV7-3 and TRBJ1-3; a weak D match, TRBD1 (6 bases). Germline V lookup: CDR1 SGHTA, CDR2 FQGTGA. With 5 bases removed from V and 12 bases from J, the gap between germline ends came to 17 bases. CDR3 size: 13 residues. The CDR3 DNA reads TGTGCCAGCAGCCGTGACAGGAGTCAGGACATATATTTT. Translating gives CASSRDRSQDIYF.

The CDR3 nucleotides are TGTGCCAGCAGCTTGTATTCGGGCATTCAGTACTTC. Translation gives CASSLYSGIQYF. The V gene is TRBV5-8, the J gene TRBJ2-4; D gene unclear. V lost 1 base, J lost 9 bases, and 8 bases lay in between. This CDR3 comprises 12 residues. Germline loops: CDR1 SGHTS, CDR2 YDEGEE.

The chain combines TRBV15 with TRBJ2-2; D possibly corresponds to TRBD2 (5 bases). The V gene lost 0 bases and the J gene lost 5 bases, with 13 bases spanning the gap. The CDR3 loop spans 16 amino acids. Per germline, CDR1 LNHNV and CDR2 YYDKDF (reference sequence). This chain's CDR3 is CATSRDGGSRTGELFF. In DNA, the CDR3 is TGTGCCACCAGCAGAGATGGTGGGAGTCGGACCGGGGAGCTGTTTTTT.

The CDR3: CASSFQTSSDYNEQFF. CDR3 coding DNA: TGTGCCAGCAGCTTCCAAACTAGTTCGGATTACAATGAGCAGTTCTTC. The chain has TRBV7-9 and TRBJ2-1; tentative D call: TRBD2 (5 bases). V gave up 3 bases and J gave up 4 bases, with 16 bases separating them. CDR1 and CDR2 from the germline V gene are SEHNR and FQNEAQ (reference sequence). The CDR3 spans 16 residues.

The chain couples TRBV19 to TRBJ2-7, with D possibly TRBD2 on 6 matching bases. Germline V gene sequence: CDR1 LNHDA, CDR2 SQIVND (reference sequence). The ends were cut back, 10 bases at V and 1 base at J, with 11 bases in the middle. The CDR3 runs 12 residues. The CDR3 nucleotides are TGTGCCACGGCGGGGCTATCCTACGAGCAGTACTTC. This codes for CATAGLSYEQYF.

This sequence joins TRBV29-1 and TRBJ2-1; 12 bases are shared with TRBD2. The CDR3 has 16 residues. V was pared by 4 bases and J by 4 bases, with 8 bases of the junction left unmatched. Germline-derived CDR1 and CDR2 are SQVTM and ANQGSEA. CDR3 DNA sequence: TGCAGCGTTGTCCTCAGAACTAGCGGGAGGTACAATGAGCAGTTCTTC. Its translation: CSVVLRTSGRYNEQFF.

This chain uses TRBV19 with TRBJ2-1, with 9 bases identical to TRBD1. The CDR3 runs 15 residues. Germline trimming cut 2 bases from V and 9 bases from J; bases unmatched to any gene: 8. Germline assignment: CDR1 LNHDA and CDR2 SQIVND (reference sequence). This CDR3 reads CASSILGQGVSEQFF. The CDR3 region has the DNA TGTGCCAGTAGTATACTGGGACAGGGCGTCAGTGAGCAGTTCTTC.

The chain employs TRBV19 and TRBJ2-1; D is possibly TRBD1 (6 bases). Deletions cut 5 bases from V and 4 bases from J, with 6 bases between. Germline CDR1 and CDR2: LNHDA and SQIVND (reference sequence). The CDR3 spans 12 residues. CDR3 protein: CASSQGYNEQFF. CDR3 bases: TGTGCCAGTAGTCAGGGGTACAATGAGCAGTTCTTC.

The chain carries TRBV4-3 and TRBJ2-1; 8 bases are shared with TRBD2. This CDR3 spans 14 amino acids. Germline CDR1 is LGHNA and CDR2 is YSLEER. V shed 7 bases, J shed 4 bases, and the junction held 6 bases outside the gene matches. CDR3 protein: CASNIAGMYNEQFF. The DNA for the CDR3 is TGCGCCAGCAACATAGCGGGGATGTACAATGAGCAGTTCTTC.

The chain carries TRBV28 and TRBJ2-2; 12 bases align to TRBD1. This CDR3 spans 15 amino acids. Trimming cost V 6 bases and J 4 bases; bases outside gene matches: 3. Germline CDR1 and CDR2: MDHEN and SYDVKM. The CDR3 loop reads CASRGQGAGTGELFF. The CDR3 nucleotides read TGTGCCAGCAGGGGACAGGGGGCGGGCACCGGGGAGCTGTTTTTT.